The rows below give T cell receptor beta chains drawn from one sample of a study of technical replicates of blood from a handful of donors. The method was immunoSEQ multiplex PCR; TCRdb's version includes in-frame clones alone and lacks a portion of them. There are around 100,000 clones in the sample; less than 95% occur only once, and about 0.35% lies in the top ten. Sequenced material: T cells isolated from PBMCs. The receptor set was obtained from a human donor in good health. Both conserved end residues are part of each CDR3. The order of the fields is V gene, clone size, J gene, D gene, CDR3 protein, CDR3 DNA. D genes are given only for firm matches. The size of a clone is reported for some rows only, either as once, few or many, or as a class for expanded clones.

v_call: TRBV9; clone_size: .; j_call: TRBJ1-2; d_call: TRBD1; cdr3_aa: CASSGTGGPGYTF; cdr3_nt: TGTGCCAGCAGTGGGACAGGGGGCCCTGGCTACACCTTC
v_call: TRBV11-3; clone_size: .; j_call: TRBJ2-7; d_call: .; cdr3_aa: CASSLNRIYEQYF; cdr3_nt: TGTGCCAGCAGCTTAAACAGGATCTACGAGCAGTACTTC
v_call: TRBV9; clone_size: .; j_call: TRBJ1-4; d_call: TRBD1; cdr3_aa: CASSVVRDRGELFF; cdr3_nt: TGTGCCAGCAGCGTAGTAAGGGACAGGGGAGAACTGTTTTTT
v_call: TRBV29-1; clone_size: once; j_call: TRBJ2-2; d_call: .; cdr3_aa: CSVWAGEAGELFF; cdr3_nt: TGCAGCGTTTGGGCAGGGGAAGCCGGGGAGCTGTTTTTT
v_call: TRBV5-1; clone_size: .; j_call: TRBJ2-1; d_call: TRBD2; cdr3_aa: CASSLSGGWSYNEQFF; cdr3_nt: TGCGCCAGCAGCTTGTCGGGAGGATGGTCCTACAATGAGCAGTTCTTC
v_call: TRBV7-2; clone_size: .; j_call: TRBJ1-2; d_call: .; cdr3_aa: CASTVGGNYGYTF; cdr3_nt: TGTGCCAGCACCGTGGGCGGGAACTATGGCTACACCTTC
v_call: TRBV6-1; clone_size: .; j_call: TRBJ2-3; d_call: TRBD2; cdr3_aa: CASSEVSGSFTDTQYF; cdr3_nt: TGTGCCAGCAGTGAAGTCAGCGGGAGTTTCACAGATACGCAGTATTTT
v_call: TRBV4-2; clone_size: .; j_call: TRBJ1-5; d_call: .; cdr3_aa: CASSQEGTPDQPQHF; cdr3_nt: TGTGCCAGCAGCCAAGAGGGGACACCTGATCAGCCCCAGCATTTT
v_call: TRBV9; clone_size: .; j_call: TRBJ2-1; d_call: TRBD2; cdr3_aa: CASSVGSAGSNEQFF; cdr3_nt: TGTGCCAGCAGCGTAGGATCAGCGGGGAGCAATGAGCAGTTCTTC
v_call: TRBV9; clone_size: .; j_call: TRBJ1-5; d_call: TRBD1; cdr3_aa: CASSSTGGSNQPQHF; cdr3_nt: TGTGCCAGCAGCTCAACAGGGGGAAGCAATCAGCCCCAGCATTTT
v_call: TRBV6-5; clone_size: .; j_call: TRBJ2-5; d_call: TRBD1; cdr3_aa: CASSTGTGGVETQYF; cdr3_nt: TGTGCCAGCAGTACCGGGACAGGGGGCGTGGAGACCCAGTACTTC
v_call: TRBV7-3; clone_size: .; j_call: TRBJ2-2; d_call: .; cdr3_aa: CASSPGLRNTGELFF; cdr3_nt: TGTGCCAGCAGCCCGGGACTGAGGAACACCGGGGAGCTGTTTTTT
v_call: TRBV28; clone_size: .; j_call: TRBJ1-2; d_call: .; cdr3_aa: CASSLLTSFSNYGYTF; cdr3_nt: TGTGCCAGCAGTCTCCTGACAAGCTTTAGTAACTATGGCTACACCTTC
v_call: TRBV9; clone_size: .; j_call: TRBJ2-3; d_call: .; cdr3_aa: CASAARVPDTQYF; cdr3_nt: TGTGCCAGCGCTGCGCGTGTCCCAGATACGCAGTATTTT
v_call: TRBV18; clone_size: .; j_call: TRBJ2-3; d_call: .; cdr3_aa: CASSPIRDWDTQYF; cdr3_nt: TGTGCCAGCTCACCGATCCGGGATTGGGATACGCAGTATTTT
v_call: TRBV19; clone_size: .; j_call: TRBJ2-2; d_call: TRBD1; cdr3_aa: CASSPARDRGGEELFF; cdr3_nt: TGTGCCAGTAGTCCTGCCCGGGACAGGGGAGGGGAGGAGCTGTTTTTT
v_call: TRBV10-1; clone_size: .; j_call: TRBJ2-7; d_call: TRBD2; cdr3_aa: CASSESGTSGSEDPYEQYF; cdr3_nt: TGCGCCAGCAGTGAGTCCGGGACTAGCGGGAGCGAGGATCCCTACGAGCAGTACTTC
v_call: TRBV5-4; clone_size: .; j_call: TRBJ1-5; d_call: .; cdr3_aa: CASSRGPLEPQHF; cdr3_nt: TGTGCCAGCAGCCGGGGTCCCTTGGAGCCCCAGCATTTT
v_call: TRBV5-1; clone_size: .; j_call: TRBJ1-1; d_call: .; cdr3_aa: CASSYLDSEGEAFF; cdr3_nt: TGCGCCAGCAGCTATCTAGACAGCGAAGGTGAAGCTTTCTTT
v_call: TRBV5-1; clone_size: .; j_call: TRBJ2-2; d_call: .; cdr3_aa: CASSLTAGELFF; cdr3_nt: TGCGCCAGCAGCTTGACGGCCGGGGAGCTGTTTTTT
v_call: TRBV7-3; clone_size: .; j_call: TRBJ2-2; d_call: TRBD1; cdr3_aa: CASSRTGDTTGELFF; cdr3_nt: TGTGCCAGCAGCCGGACAGGGGATACTACCGGGGAGCTGTTTTTT
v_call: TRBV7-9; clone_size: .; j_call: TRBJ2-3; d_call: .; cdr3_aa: CASSFGDSLTQYF; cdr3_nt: TGTGCCAGCAGCTTTGGGGACTCACTTACGCAGTATTTT
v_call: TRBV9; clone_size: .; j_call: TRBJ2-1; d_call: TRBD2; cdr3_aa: CASSVATGTSGMYNEQFF; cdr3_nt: TGTGCCAGCAGCGTAGCTACCGGGACTAGCGGGATGTACAATGAGCAGTTCTTC
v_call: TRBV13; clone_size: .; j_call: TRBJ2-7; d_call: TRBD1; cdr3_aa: CASSSGQGEQYF; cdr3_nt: TGTGCCAGCAGCTCGGGACAGGGCGAGCAGTACTTC
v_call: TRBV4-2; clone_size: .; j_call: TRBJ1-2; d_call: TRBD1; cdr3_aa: CADYRGKVRGYTF; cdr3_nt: TGTGCCGATTACAGGGGGAAAGTACGTGGCTACACCTTC
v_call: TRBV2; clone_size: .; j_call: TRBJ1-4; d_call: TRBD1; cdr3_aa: CASQRQGSEKLFF; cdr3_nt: TGTGCCAGCCAGAGACAGGGAAGTGAAAAACTGTTTTTT
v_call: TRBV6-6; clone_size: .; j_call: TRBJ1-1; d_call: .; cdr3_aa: CASRPIGQYFEAFF; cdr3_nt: TGTGCCAGCAGACCAATCGGACAGTACTTTGAAGCTTTCTTT
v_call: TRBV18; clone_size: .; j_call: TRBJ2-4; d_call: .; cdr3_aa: CASSPEFRTANIQYF; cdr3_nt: TGTGCCAGCTCACCTGAGTTTCGGACAGCAAACATTCAGTACTTC
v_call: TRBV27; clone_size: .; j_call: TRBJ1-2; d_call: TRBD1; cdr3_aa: CASRDRDGYTF; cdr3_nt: TGTGCCAGCCGGGACAGGGATGGCTACACCTTC
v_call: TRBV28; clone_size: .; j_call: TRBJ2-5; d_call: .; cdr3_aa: CASSFLGGEETQYF; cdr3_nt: TGTGCCAGCAGTTTCTTAGGAGGGGAAGAGACCCAGTACTTC
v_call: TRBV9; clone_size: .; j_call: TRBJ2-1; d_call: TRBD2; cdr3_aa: CASSEKREVAHEQFF; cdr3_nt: TGTGCCAGCAGCGAAAAGCGGGAGGTTGCCCATGAGCAGTTCTTC
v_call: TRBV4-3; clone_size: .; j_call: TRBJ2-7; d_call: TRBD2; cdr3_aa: CASSPTSGRAPYLREQYF; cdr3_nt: TGCGCCAGCAGCCCGACTAGCGGGAGGGCTCCTTATTTGAGGGAGCAGTACTTC
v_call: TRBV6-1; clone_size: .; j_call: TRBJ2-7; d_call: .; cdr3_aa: CASSELAVPYEQYF; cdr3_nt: TGTGCCAGCAGTGAACTGGCAGTCCCCTACGAGCAGTACTTC
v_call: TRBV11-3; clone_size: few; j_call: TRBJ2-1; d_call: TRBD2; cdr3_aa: CASSNRAGVGYNEQFF; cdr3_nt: TGTGCCAGCAGCAATCGGGCGGGAGTCGGCTACAATGAGCAGTTCTTC
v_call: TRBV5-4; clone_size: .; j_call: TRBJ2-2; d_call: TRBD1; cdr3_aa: CASSSGQTGELFF; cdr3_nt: TGTGCCAGCAGCTCGGGACAGACCGGGGAGCTGTTTTTT
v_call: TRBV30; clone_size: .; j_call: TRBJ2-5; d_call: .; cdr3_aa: CAWGEFAETQYF; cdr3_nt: TGTGCCTGGGGGGAGTTCGCAGAGACCCAGTACTTC
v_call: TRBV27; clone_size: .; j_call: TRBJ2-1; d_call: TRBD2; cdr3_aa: CASSLNLGLATEQFF; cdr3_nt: TGTGCCAGCAGCCTTAACCTCGGACTAGCGACTGAGCAGTTCTTC
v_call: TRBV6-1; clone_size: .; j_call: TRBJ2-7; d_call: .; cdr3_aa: CASSDDVDSMNAYEQYF; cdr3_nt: TGTGCCAGCAGTGATGACGTTGACTCGATGAATGCCTACGAGCAGTACTTC
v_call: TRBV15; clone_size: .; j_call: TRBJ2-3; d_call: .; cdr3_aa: CATASGLSTDTQYF; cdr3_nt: TGTGCCACCGCGTCGGGACTGAGCACAGATACGCAGTATTTT
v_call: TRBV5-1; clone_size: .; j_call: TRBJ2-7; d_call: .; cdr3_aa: CASRQGPDFYEQYF; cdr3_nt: TGCGCCAGCAGGCAGGGCCCTGACTTCTACGAGCAGTACTTC
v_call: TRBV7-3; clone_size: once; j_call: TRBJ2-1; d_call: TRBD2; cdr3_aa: CASSFGGRGNEQFF; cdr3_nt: TGTGCCAGCAGCTTCGGCGGGAGAGGTAATGAGCAGTTCTTC
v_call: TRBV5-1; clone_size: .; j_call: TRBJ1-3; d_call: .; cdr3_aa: CASSLDRDLYSGNTIYF; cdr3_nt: TGCGCCAGCAGCTTGGACAGGGATCTCTACTCTGGAAACACCATATATTTT
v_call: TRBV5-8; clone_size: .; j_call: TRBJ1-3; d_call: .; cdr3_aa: CASSLVRSSSGNTIYF; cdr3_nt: TGTGCCAGCAGCTTGGTTCGGTCTAGCTCTGGAAACACCATATATTTT
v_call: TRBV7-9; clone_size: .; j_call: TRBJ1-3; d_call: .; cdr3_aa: CASSPPGVSGNTIYF; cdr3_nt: TGTGCCAGCAGCCCCCCGGGTGTTTCTGGAAACACCATATATTTT
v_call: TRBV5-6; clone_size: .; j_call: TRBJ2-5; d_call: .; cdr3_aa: CASSLVGEETQYF; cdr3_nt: TGTGCCAGCAGCTTGGTAGGGGAAGAGACCCAGTACTTC
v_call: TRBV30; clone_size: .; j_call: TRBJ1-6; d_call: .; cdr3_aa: CAWKTAPYNSPLHF; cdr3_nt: TGTGCCTGGAAGACAGCTCCATATAATTCACCCCTCCACTTT
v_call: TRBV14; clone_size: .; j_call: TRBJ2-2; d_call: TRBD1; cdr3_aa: CASSPRQGPTGELFF; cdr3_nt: TGTGCCAGCAGCCCTCGACAGGGACCCACCGGGGAGCTGTTTTTT
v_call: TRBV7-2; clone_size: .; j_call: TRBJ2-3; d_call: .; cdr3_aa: CASSLDSGEGNTQYF; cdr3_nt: TGTGCCAGCAGCTTAGACTCTGGAGAGGGCAATACGCAGTATTTT
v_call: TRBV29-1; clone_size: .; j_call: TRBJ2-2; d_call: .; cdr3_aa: CSVEDLTGELFF; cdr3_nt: TGCAGCGTTGAAGATCTCACCGGGGAGCTGTTTTTT
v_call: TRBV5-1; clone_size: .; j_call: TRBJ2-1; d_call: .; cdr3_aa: CASSLELGDYGNEQFF; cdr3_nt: TGCGCCAGCAGCTTGGAACTCGGGGATTATGGCAATGAGCAGTTCTTC